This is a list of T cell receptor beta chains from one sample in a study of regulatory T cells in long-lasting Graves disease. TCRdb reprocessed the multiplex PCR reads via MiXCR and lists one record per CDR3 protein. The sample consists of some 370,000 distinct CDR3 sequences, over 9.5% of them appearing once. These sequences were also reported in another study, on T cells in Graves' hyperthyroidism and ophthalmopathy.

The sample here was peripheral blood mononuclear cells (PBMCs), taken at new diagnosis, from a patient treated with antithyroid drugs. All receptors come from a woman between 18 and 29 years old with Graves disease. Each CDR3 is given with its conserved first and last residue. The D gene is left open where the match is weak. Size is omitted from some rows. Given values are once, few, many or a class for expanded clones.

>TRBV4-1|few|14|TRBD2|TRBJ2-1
TGCGCCAGCAGCCAGGCGGGAGTAAGCAATGAGCAGTTCTTC
CASSQAGVSNEQFF
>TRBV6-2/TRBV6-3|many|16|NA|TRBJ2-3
TGTGCCAGCAGTTACTCGGGGGGATTCCCCACAGATACGCAGTATTTT
CASSYSGGFPTDTQYF
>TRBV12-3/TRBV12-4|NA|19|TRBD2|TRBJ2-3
TGTGCCAGCAGTTCCGCCTACTGGCCAGCGGGAGGCCTCACAGATACGCAGTATTTT
CASSSAYWPAGGLTDTQYF
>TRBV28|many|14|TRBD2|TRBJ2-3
TGTGCCAGCAGACCCGGGACTAGCGGGAGAGCGCAGTATTTT
CASRPGTSGRAQYF
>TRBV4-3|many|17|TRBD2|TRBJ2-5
TGCGCCAGCAGCCAAGAGAGGACTAGCGGGGGGGTGGAGACCCAGTACTTC
CASSQERTSGGVETQYF
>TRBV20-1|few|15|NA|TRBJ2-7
TGCAGTGCTAGAGATCCTTCGAGGGCTACCTACGAGCAGTACTTC
CSARDPSRATYEQYF
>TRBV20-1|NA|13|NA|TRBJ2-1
TGCAGTGCTCGGGAGGGGGCATACAATGAGCAGTTCTTC
CSAREGAYNEQFF
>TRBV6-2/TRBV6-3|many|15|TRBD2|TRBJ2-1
TGTGCCAGCAGTGCAGCGGGATTGGGCGGGAATGAGCAGTTCTTC
CASSAAGLGGNEQFF
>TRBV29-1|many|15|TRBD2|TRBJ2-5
TGCAGCGTTGCCACTGGCGGGAGAAGACAAGAGACCCAGTACTTC
CSVATGGRRQETQYF
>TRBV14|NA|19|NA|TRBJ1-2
TGTGCCAGCAGCCAAGTTTCCCTGGGTCTGGCAGGAACCTACTATGGCTACACCTTC
CASSQVSLGLAGTYYGYTF
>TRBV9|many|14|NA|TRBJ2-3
TGTGCCAGCAGCGTCCGGGACCCGCCAGATACGCAGTATTTT
CASSVRDPPDTQYF
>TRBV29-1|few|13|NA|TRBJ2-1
TGCAGCGTTCAAGGGGACCTTCTTAATGAGCAGTTCTTC
CSVQGDLLNEQFF
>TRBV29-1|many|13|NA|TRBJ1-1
TGCAGCGTTGGCAGGGCCGTGAACACTGAAGCTTTCTTT
CSVGRAVNTEAFF
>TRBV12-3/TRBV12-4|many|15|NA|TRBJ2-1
TGTGCCAGCAGTTTTTCCGGGAGCCTTCCTTTCGAGCAGTTCTTC
CASSFSGSLPFEQFF
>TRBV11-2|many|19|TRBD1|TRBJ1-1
TGTGCCAGCAGCCCCAATTTCCCCCCGGGACAGCCGTTGGGCACTGAAGCTTTCTTT
CASSPNFPPGQPLGTEAFF
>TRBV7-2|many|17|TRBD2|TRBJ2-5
TGTGCCAGCATTCTAGCGGGAGGGCCCTCGTCGGGTGAGACCCAGTACTTC
CASILAGGPSSGETQYF
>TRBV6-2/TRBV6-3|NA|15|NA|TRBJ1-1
TGTGCCAGCAGAGACCCTGGACAGTTATTATTGCGAGCTTTCTTT
CASRDPGQLLLRAFF
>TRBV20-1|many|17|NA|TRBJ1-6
TGCAGTGCTAGAGGGGTAGCAGGGAGCTCCTATAATTCACCCCTCCACTTT
CSARGVAGSSYNSPLHF
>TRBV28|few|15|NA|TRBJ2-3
TGTGCCAGCAGTTTCCCCGGAGGTCGGCGTCGGAGGCAGTATTTT
CASSFPGGRRRRQYF
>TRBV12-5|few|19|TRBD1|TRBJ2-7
TGTGCTAGTGGTTTGACACCGGGACAGGGACGAACCGGCGGATACGAGCAGTACTTC
CASGLTPGQGRTGGYEQYF
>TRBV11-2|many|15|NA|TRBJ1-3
TGTGCCAGCAGCCGTACTATCGGGAGGGGAAACACCATATATTTT
CASSRTIGRGNTIYF
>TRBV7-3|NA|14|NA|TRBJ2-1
TGTGCCAGCAGCCGAGGTATCCCCTACAATGAGCAGCTCTTC
CASSRGIPYNEQLF
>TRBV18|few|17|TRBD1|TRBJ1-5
TGTGCCAGCTCACCACCCGAGGGGGCTGGGAGCAATCAGCCCCAGCATTTT
CASSPPEGAGSNQPQHF
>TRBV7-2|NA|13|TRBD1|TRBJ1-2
TGTGCCAGCACCTTACTAGGGGGCAATGGCTACACCTTC
CASTLLGGNGYTF
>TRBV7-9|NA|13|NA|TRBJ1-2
TGTGCCAGCAGCTCGTCGTTAAAGGGAGGCTACACCTTC
CASSSSLKGGYTF
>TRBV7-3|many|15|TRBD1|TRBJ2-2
TGTGCCAGCAGGCGTAGACAGGGGGACCTCGGGGAGCTGTTTTTT
CASRRRQGDLGELFF
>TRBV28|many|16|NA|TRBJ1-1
TGTGCCAGCAGTGAGGGGAAACAGAGATATAACACTGAAGCTTTCTTT
CASSEGKQRYNTEAFF
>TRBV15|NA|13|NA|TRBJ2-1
TGTGCCACCAGCAGAGATAGGACGGTGGTTAGGTTCTTC
CATSRDRTVVRFF
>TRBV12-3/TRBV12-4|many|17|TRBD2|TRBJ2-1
TGTGCCAGCAGCCGGGGACTAGCGGTCTATACCGACAATGAGCAGTTCTTC
CASSRGLAVYTDNEQFF
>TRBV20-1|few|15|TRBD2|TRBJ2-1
TGCAGTGCTCGGGGGACTACAGAGGGATACAATGAGCAGTTCTTC
CSARGTTEGYNEQFF
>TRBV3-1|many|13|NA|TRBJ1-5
TGTGCCAGCAGCCAAATGCCCAGACAGCCCCAGCATTTT
CASSQMPRQPQHF
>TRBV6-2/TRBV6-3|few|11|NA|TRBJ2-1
TGTGCCAGCAGGAGGGCTAATGAGCAGTTCTTC
CASRRANEQFF
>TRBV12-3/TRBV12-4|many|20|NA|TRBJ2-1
TGTGCCAGCAGTTTTCCGTTTTCCGGCGATGCCGGCGGGCCCTACAATGAGCAGTTCTTC
CASSFPFSGDAGGPYNEQFF
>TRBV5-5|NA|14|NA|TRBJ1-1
TGTGCCAGCAGCCTGGACACCTGGGGGACTGAAGCTTTCTTT
CASSLDTWGTEAFF
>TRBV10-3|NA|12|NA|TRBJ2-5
TGTGCCATCAGTCAGGGGCCGGAGACCCAGTACTTC
CAISQGPETQYF
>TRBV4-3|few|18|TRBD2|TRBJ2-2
TGCGCCAGCAGCCCCAGACCGATTAGCGGGGGGGCCGTCGGGGAGCTGTTTTTT
CASSPRPISGGAVGELFF
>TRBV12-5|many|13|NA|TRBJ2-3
TGTGCTAGTGGTCCTACTAGCACAGATACGCAGTATTTT
CASGPTSTDTQYF
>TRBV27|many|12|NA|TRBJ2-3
TGTGCCAGCAGTACCTATGGGGATACGCAGTATTTT
CASSTYGDTQYF
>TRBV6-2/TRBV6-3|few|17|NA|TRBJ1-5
TGTGCCAGCAGTTACTCGTCTTTGGGGGGTGGCAATCAGCCCCAGCATTTT
CASSYSSLGGGNQPQHF
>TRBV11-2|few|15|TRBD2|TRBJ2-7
TGTGCCAGCAGCTCCTTAGCGGGAGCGGCCTACGAGCAGTACTTC
CASSSLAGAAYEQYF
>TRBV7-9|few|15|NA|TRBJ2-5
TGTGCCAGCAGCTTAGTTTTACGGGGTCAAGAGACCCAGTACTTC
CASSLVLRGQETQYF
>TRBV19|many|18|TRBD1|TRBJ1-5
TGTGCCAGTAGTATCCCCTCCGGGACAGGCCTTAGCAATCAGCCCCAGCATTTT
CASSIPSGTGLSNQPQHF
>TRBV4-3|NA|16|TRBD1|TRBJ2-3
TGCGCCAGCAGCCAAGATAGGACAGGCGGCACAGATACGCAGTATTTT
CASSQDRTGGTDTQYF